This TCR beta chain was profiled in a study of a mutant IDH1 vaccine in newly diagnosed glioma. Study at large: Earlier care involved radiotherapy, temozolomide, or both, and the majority received both.

Points from the study as a whole: Researchers report vaccine-induced immune responses in more than 90% of patients.

Assay used: immunoSEQ multiplex PCR; TCRdb lists only in-frame clones, some missing. Found here are tens of thousands of clones, roughly 80% of them singletons; the top ten hold approximately 6%. V lost 4 bases to trimming and J lost 2 bases; unmatched junction nucleotides: 8. Germline lookup yields CDR1 ENHRY and CDR2 SYGVKD. The CDR3 has 15 residues. This sample's time point: week 11, during vaccination. All doses held 300 ug of mutant IDH1 20-mer peptide, with topical imiquimod. Notes on this clone: Its antigen is unidentified.

The specimen comprised PBMCs, sampled from a glioma patient whose treatment included an IDH1 peptide vaccine. The TCR comes from a middle-aged man with glioma. The chain recombines TRBV10-3 with TRBJ2-7; 7 bases line up with TRBD1. The CDR3 region has the DNA TGTGCCATCAGTGGTTTAACAGGGGAAACCTACGAGCAGTACTTC. Translated, it gives CAISGLTGETYEQYF.